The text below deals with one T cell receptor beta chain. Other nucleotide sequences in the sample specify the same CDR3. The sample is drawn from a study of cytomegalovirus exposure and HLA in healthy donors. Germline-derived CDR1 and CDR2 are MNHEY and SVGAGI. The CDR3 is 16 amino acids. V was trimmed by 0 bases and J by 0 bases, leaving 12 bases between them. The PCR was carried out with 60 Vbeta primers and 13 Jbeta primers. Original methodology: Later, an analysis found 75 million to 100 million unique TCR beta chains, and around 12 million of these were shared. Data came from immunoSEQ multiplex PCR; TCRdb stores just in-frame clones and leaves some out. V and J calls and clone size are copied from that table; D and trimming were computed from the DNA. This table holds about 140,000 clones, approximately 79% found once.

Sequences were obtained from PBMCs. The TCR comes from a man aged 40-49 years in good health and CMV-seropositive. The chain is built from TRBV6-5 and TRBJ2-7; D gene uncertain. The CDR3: CASSYSKLTYSYEQYF. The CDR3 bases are TGTGCCAGCAGTTACTCGAAACTAACCTACTCCTACGAGCAGTACTTC.